This T cell receptor (beta chain) was observed in a study of OX40 agonist ivuxolimab in advanced cancers. Study overall: A diagnosis of hepatocellular carcinoma, melanoma, renal cell or head and neck cancer was present in dose-escalation patients.

A note on this clone: What it binds is unknown.

Study results and caveats: A proportion of nonresponders additionally exhibited low normalized T-cell clonal expansion.

Produced via immunoSEQ multiplex PCR; TCRdb's table is partial and in-frame only. The sample records 68,000 or so clones, 75% to 90% being singletons. The receptor was derived from an adult with an advanced solid tumor such as melanoma, head and neck, liver or kidney cancer. The source material was CD4+ or CD8+ T cells sorted from blood, sampled in a trial of the OX40 agonist ivuxolimab.

The CDR3 DNA reads TGTGCCAGCAGTGAGATTGCGAATTCACCCCTCCACTTT. Protein: CASSEIANSPLHF. The V and J genes are TRBV6-4 and TRBJ1-6; no clear D gene. This CDR3 comprises 13 residues. V lost 3 bases, J lost 7 bases, and 7 bases lay in between. CDR1 is MRHNA, CDR2 SNTAGT, per germline.